The 26 T cell receptor beta chains reported below all come from one sample, sequenced in a study of shared clonotypes between healthy human individuals (dated by TCRdb to about 2020). To prepare the library, the immunoSEQ multiplex PCR assay was applied. TCRdb's version of the immuneACCESS table is confined to in-frame rearrangements and falls short of the full clone set. An unresolved V gene accounts for under half of the shortfall where checked; the remainder is of unknown origin. This sample has 2.3 million or so clones in its table, and more than 85% of those were observed once. In total, the top ten clones hold 0.35% to 0.5% of the sample. Material for sequencing was naive CD4+ T cells from PBMCs. The cell subset or site label for this specimen denotes: CD45RA+ positively selected. The receptor source for this set is a young man in good health. Some clones in this sample may be carry-over from other donors' samples.

The chain joins TRBV30 to TRBJ1-2, with D tentatively TRBD1 (6 bases). This CDR3 spans 12 amino acids. CDR1 is GTSNPN, CDR2 SVGIG, per germline (reference sequence). Deletions cut 2 bases from V and 8 bases from J, with 12 bases between. The CDR3 nucleotides are TGTGCCTGGAGTCTAGGGGGGGGCGGCTACACCTTC. It is translated as CAWSLGGGGYTF.

V and J are TRBV14 and TRBJ1-1, with D possibly matching TRBD1 (6 bases). The germline V gene encodes CDR1 SGHDN and CDR2 FVKESK. This CDR3 contains 13 residues. Trimming left V 6 bases short and J 1 base short, with 9 bases between. CDR3 bases: TGTGCCAGCAGTGGACAGCCGAACACTGAAGCTTTCTTT. Its protein product is CASSGQPNTEAFF.

The V call is TRBV2, the J call TRBJ2-7, with D perhaps given as TRBD1 or TRBD2 (5 bases each). CDR3 size: 12 residues. Germline values: CDR1 SNHLY, CDR2 FYNNEI. V lost 6 bases and J lost 4, with 10 bases in between. Here the CDR3 DNA reads TGTGCCAGCAGGGGGGACGGATACGAGCAGTACTTC. It encodes CASRGDGYEQYF.

V gene TRBV30 combines with J gene TRBJ2-7; D perhaps matches TRBD1 (5 bases). V lost 5 bases, J lost 4 bases, and 12 bases lay in between. The germline V gene encodes CDR1 GTSNPN and CDR2 SVGIG (reference sequence). The CDR3 has 12 residues. The CDR3 reads CAWGASSYEQYF. CDR3 coding DNA: TGTGCCTGGGGGGCCTCGTCGTACGAGCAGTACTTC.

The chain uses TRBV28 and TRBJ1-4; TRBD1 might be the D (6 bases). The germline V gene has CDR1 MDHEN and CDR2 SYDVKM. CDR3 length: 20 amino acids. Trimming took 3 bases from V and 3 from J, leaving 26 bases between them. CDR3 loop: CASSLTLQLLPGVANEKLFF. In nucleotides, the CDR3 is TGTGCCAGCAGTTTGACGCTTCAACTACTCCCAGGGGTGGCTAATGAAAAACTGTTTTTT.

The rearrangement uses TRBV7-3 and TRBJ2-7; 12 bases match TRBD1. CDR3 size: 15 residues. The ends lost 5 bases at V and 6 bases at J; junction bases unmatched: 8. Per germline, CDR1 SGHTA and CDR2 FQGTGA. The CDR3 DNA is TGTGCCAGCAGCCACCCGGGACAGGGGGCGAGCGAGCAGTACTTC. This encodes CASSHPGQGASEQYF.

This clone appeared once. This chain connects TRBV5-1 to TRBJ2-2, with 7 bases that match TRBD1. This CDR3 comprises 16 residues. With V trimmed by 6 bases and J by 1 base, 9 bases remained unmatched. Looked up from germline, CDR1 is SGHRS and CDR2 is YFSETQ. CDR3 in amino acids: CASTPRGTENTGELFF. The CDR3 DNA follows: TGCGCCAGCACCCCCAGGGGGACCGAGAACACCGGGGAGCTGTTTTTT.

The chain joins TRBV29-1 to TRBJ2-7, with D tentatively TRBD2 (7 bases). CDR1 is SQVTM and CDR2 is ANQGSEA in the germline V gene. V shed 6 bases and J shed 3 bases, with 15 bases lying between them. CDR3 size: 13 residues. In DNA form, the CDR3 reads TGCAGCGTACGCCGGGGGGCGGGCTACGAGCAGTACTTC. As protein: CSVRRGAGYEQYF.

This clone appeared a single time. This specimen includes other DNA sequences encoding the same CDR3. The rearrangement uses TRBV28 and TRBJ2-1, with 10 bases identical to TRBD1. This CDR3 is 15 amino acids long. The V segment lost 4 bases and the J segment 6 bases; nucleotides outside the gene matches: 6. Looked up from germline, CDR1 is MDHEN and CDR2 is SYDVKM. CDR3 residues: CASSSSGTGANEQFF. For the CDR3, the DNA is TGTGCCAGCAGTTCCTCCGGGACAGGGGCCAATGAGCAGTTCTTC.

The chain uses TRBV14 and TRBJ1-1, with D hard to call. Germline CDR1 and CDR2: SGHDN and FVKESK. The CDR3 covers 15 residues. With 1 base removed from V and 3 bases from J, the gap between germline ends came to 12 bases. The CDR3 sequence: CASSQAAGLDTEAFF. In nucleotides, the CDR3 is TGTGCCAGCAGCCAAGCTGCAGGATTGGACACTGAAGCTTTCTTT.

The chain employs TRBV5-1 and TRBJ1-2; TRBD1 might be the D (5 bases). The CDR3 sequence is 16 residues long. The V end lost 5 bases, the J end lost 2 bases, and 19 bases lay between the germline ends. Germline CDR1 and CDR2: SGHRS and YFSETQ. The CDR3 DNA sequence: TGCGCCAGCAGGAGGGAACTTATACAGGACAACTATGGCTACACCTTC. Protein product: CASRRELIQDNYGYTF. Drawing the rest from reference TRBV5-1 and TRBJ1-2, the complete variable domain is KAGVTQTPRYLIKTRGQQVTLSCSPISGHRSVSWYQQTPGQGLQFLFEYFSETQRNKGNFPGRFSGRQFSNSRSEMNVSTLELGDSALYLCASRRELIQDNYGYTFGSGTRLTVV.

Worth noting for this clone: Other DNA variants within this sample encode the same CDR3. The chain combines TRBV10-2 with TRBJ1-5; tentatively, D is TRBD1 (6 bases). V lost 6 bases to trimming and J lost 0 bases, with 12 bases between them. The CDR3 has 15 amino acids. Germline CDR1 is WSHSY and CDR2 is SAAADI. Here the CDR3 DNA reads TGCGCCAGCAGCAGGACAGCATATAGCAATCAGCCCCAGCATTTT. Translating it yields CASSRTAYSNQPQHF.

The chain joins TRBV9 to TRBJ1-1; possibly TRBD1 for D (5 bases). Per the germline V gene, CDR1 is SGDLS and CDR2 is YYNGEE. CDR3 length equals 14 residues. V was pared by 0 bases and J by 4 bases, with 10 bases between. In nucleotides, the CDR3 is TGTGCCAGCAGCGTAGATGAGGGGTTCACTGAAGCTTTCTTT. It specifies CASSVDEGFTEAFF.

The CDR3 DNA follows: TGTGCCAGCAGCTCCCGGGGAACGCAGTATTTT. Translation: CASSSRGTQYF. The chain links TRBV7-3 to TRBJ2-3; D might be TRBD2 (5 bases). V was clipped by 4 bases and J by 9 bases, with 8 bases between them. Per the germline V gene, CDR1 is SGHTA and CDR2 is FQGTGA. The CDR3 covers 11 residues.

Details on this clone: Other nucleotide sequences from this sample produce the same CDR3. The gene calls are TRBV4-2 and TRBJ2-5; no reliable D call. CDR3 size: 11 residues. The ends were cut back, 0 bases at V and 5 bases at J, with 1 base in the middle. Looked up from germline, CDR1 is LGHNA and CDR2 is YNFKEQ. The CDR3 loop reads CASSQEETQYF. DNA for the CDR3: TGTGCCAGCAGCCAAGAGGAGACCCAGTACTTC.

The chain carries TRBV6-5 and TRBJ2-7; 7 bases line up with TRBD1. Germline trimming cut 5 bases from V and 0 bases from J; bases unmatched to any gene: 4. In germline, CDR1 is MNHEY, CDR2 SVGAGI. The CDR3 has 14 residues. The CDR3 sequence is CASSRDRPSYEQYF. The CDR3, as DNA: TGTGCCAGCAGTAGGGACAGACCCTCCTACGAGCAGTACTTC.

The rearrangement joins TRBV5-1 to TRBJ2-3, with D possibly TRBD2 on 6 matching bases. Germline V gene lookup returns CDR1 SGHRS and CDR2 YFSETQ. V dropped 6 bases and J dropped 3 bases, with 14 bases sitting between them. The CDR3 runs to 14 residues. The CDR3 DNA reads TGCGCCAGCACCAGGACCGGGAGAACAGATACGCAGTATTTT. Its protein is CASTRTGRTDTQYF.

J is TRBJ2-7 and V is TRBV2; 7 bases are a match to TRBD2. V dropped 4 bases and J dropped 2; count of bases not matched to a gene: 5. Germline-derived CDR1 and CDR2 are SNHLY and FYNNEI. The CDR3 length is 14 residues. CDR3 protein: CASSAGTITYEQYF. Written as DNA, the CDR3 is TGTGCCAGCAGTGCCGGGACTATTACCTACGAGCAGTACTTC.

The gene calls are TRBV28 and TRBJ1-3, with D unclear. The V gene's germline CDR1 is MDHEN and CDR2 SYDVKM. Trimming took off 7 bases at V and 0 bases at J, with 13 bases between the two ends. The CDR3 has 15 residues. CDR3: CASNSLQSSGNTIYF. The CDR3 coding sequence is TGTGCCAGCAATTCTCTACAGAGCTCTGGAAACACCATATATTTT.

V and J are TRBV13 and TRBJ1-3; D call uncertain. CDR3 length: 14 residues. Trimming shortened V by 0 bases and J by 10 bases, and 13 bases separated the two germline ends. Looked up from germline, CDR1 is PRHDT and CDR2 is FYEKMQ (reference sequence). CDR3 in DNA: TGTGCCAGCAGCTTAGGCCAGTCGTTCGGGACCATATATTTT. Protein sequence: CASSLGQSFGTIYF.

This clone appeared once. The chain carries TRBV7-2 and TRBJ2-3; TRBD2 aligns across 8 bases. This CDR3 comprises 18 residues. With V trimmed by 1 base and J by 1 base, 10 bases remained unmatched. The V gene's germline CDR1 is SGHTA and CDR2 FQGNSA. The CDR3 reads CASSLESGGRLGTDTQYF. The CDR3, as DNA: TGTGCCAGCAGCTTAGAATCGGGCGGGAGGTTGGGCACAGATACGCAGTATTTT.

The chain employs TRBV9 and TRBJ2-7, with D maybe TRBD2 (6 bases). Germline V gives CDR1 SGDLS, CDR2 YYNGEE. The CDR3 has 14 amino acids. Trimming cost V 3 bases and J 4 bases, with 14 bases left between them. CDR3: CASSEHAGKYEQYF. CDR3 nucleotide sequence: TGTGCCAGCAGCGAGCACGCGGGAAAATACGAGCAGTACTTC.

Worth noting for this clone: Other nucleotide sequences in the sample specify the same CDR3. The genes are TRBV5-1 and TRBJ1-1; D gene ambiguous. Looked up from germline, CDR1 is SGHRS and CDR2 is YFSETQ. This CDR3 region has 14 residues. V was shortened by 0 bases and J by 1 base, with 7 bases between the two germline ends. DNA for the CDR3: TGCGCCAGCAGCTTGGTACGGGAGAACACTGAAGCTTTCTTT. Translated: CASSLVRENTEAFF.

In its sample, this clone was seen a few times. This sequence joins TRBV30 and TRBJ2-2, with D possibly matching TRBD1 (5 bases). The V end lost 8 bases, the J end lost 3 bases, and 16 bases lay between the germline ends. Germline CDR1 is GTSNPN and CDR2 is SVGIG (reference sequence). CDR3 length: 14 residues. DNA for the CDR3: TGTGCCAGCAGGGTGCGTTTCGACACCGGGGAGCTGTTTTTT. It translates to CASRVRFDTGELFF.

V gene TRBV6-5 combines with J gene TRBJ2-1; D is possibly TRBD2 (5 bases). CDR1 MNHEY and CDR2 SVGAGI come from the germline V gene. The germline V and J ends were trimmed by 0 bases and 6 bases, with 15 bases remaining between them. The CDR3 is made up of 16 amino acids. Here the CDR3 reads CASSYSKRERSNEQFF. Written as DNA, the CDR3 is TGTGCCAGCAGTTACTCTAAGAGGGAGAGGAGCAATGAGCAGTTCTTC.

This chain uses TRBV7-2 with TRBJ2-3; 10 bases agree with TRBD2. Per germline, CDR1 SGHTA and CDR2 FQGNSA. This CDR3 spans 16 amino acids. After removal of 5 bases from V and 1 base from J, the junction contained 6 bases not matched to a gene. CDR3 sequence: CASSQGLASRTDTQYF. DNA of the CDR3: TGTGCCAGCAGCCAGGGACTAGCGTCCCGCACAGATACGCAGTATTTT.